This TCR beta chain was profiled in a study of graft-versus-host responses after intestinal transplantation. The V segment lost 4 bases and the J segment 12 bases; nucleotides outside the gene matches: 8. In germline, CDR1 is MGHRA, CDR2 YSYEKL. The length of the CDR3 is 13 residues. Some clones are missing from TCRdb's copy, which holds only in-frame ones; the method was immunoSEQ multiplex PCR. Among roughly 120,000 clones, around 94% were seen once, and the ten largest hold approximately 0.25%. This clone is a singleton in its sample. Its antigen is unidentified. The specimen was unstimulated CD4+ T cells sorted from spleen or lymph node cells, collected before transplant. This TCR was sampled from a human donor who was the organ donor for an intestinal transplant. The chain links TRBV4-1 to TRBJ2-3; TRBD2 matches 9 bases. The CDR3 loop reads CASSLSGGPVQYF. The CDR3 DNA reads TGCGCCAGCAGCCTAAGCGGGGGGCCCGTCCAGTATTTT.